The 22 T cell receptor beta chains listed next were all sequenced from one sample in a study of blood T cell repertoires in COVID-19. Here immunoSEQ multiplex PCR was the method, and the copy in TCRdb shows in-frame clones only, minus some. The repertoire holds some 530,000 clones, 80% to 90% seen once, with approximately 2.9% in the top ten. The sample taken for sequencing was peripheral blood. The receptor set was obtained from a human donor in a cohort sampled during active COVID-19.

The gene calls are TRBV5-4 and TRBJ2-1, with 12 positions matching TRBD2. Per the germline V gene, CDR1 is SGHNT and CDR2 is YYREEE (reference sequence). The CDR3 is 17 residues long. V shed 2 bases and J 9 bases; nucleotides not matched to a gene: 12. The CDR3 nucleotides read TGTGCCAGCAGCTTTCCGACTAGCGGGAGAGTCGTCAGTGAGCAGTTCTTC. Protein sequence: CASSFPTSGRVVSEQFF.

In this sample, this clone turned up once. The CDR3 sequence: CASSQPLGGATTIQPQHF. CDR3 nucleotides: TGTGCCAGCAGCCAGCCCTTAGGAGGGGCGACAACAATTCAGCCCCAGCATTTT. This chain links TRBV7-3 with TRBJ1-5; possibly TRBD1 for D (5 bases). Trimming took off 5 bases at V and 6 bases at J, with 26 bases between the two ends. CDR3 size: 18 residues. Per the germline V gene, CDR1 is SGHTA and CDR2 is FQGTGA.

The chain links TRBV28 to TRBJ2-7, with 8 bases fitting TRBD1. Trimming at V came to 4 bases and at J to 3 bases, leaving 2 bases not matched to a gene. This CDR3 comprises 13 residues. The germline CDR1 and CDR2 sequences are MDHEN and SYDVKM. The CDR3 reads CASSSGGSYEQYF. CDR3 in DNA: TGTGCCAGCAGTTCAGGGGGCAGCTACGAGCAGTACTTC.

V is TRBV9 and J is TRBJ2-2, with D perhaps TRBD2 (5 bases). The CDR3 is made up of 16 amino acids. Germline-derived CDR1 and CDR2 are SGDLS and YYNGEE. Trimming removed 3 bases from V and 4 bases from J, with 16 bases in between. CDR3: CASSARGPRGTGELFF. In DNA form, the CDR3 reads TGTGCCAGCAGCGCCCGCGGCCCCCGGGGCACCGGGGAGCTGTTTTTT.

This chain links TRBV24-1 with TRBJ2-7; 8 bases fit TRBD2. The CDR3 length is 13 residues. J lost 7 bases, V lost 5 bases, and 6 bases had no gene match. CDR1 and CDR2 (germline): KGHDR, SFDVKD. The CDR3 DNA follows: TGTGCCACCAGTGTGACGGGAGGGGGAGAGCAGTACTTC. Translating it yields CATSVTGGGEQYF.

This rearrangement joins TRBV10-3 to TRBJ2-7; TRBD2 is a possible D gene (6 bases). This CDR3 spans 16 amino acids. V was clipped by 4 bases and J by 2 bases, with 18 bases between them. CDR1 ENHRY and CDR2 SYGVKD come from the germline V gene. CDR3: CAISARTGTGAYEQYF. The DNA for the CDR3 is TGTGCCATCAGTGCCCGAACCGGGACTGGAGCCTACGAGCAGTACTTC.

The chain has TRBV27 and TRBJ2-1; TRBD2 might be the D (6 bases). The germline V gene has CDR1 MNHEY and CDR2 SMNVEV (reference sequence). The CDR3 is 12 amino acids. Trimming removed 7 bases at V and 6 bases at J, with 10 bases between. CDR3 in amino acids: CASTDGGNEQFF. CDR3 in DNA: TGTGCCAGCACGGACGGGGGCAATGAGCAGTTCTTC.

V is TRBV6-2 or TRBV6-3 and J is TRBJ2-3; 11 bases fit TRBD2. Germline trimming cut 2 bases from V and 8 bases from J; bases unmatched to any gene: 9. CDR1 and CDR2 from the germline V gene are MNHEY and SVGEGT. The length of the CDR3 is 16 residues. DNA of the CDR3: TGTGCCAGCAGTTACCCCAGACTAGCGGGAAGAGGTACGCAGTATTTT. Encoded protein: CASSYPRLAGRGTQYF.

In this sample, this clone turned up a few times. The V call is TRBV6-5, the J call TRBJ1-2; 9 bases align to TRBD1. The ends lost 6 bases at V and 8 bases at J; junction bases unmatched: 13. Germline V CDR1 and CDR2: MNHEY, SVGAGI. This CDR3 region has 15 residues. The CDR3 sequence is CASRLGQGIRYGYTF. In DNA form, the CDR3 reads TGTGCCAGCAGACTGGGACAGGGAATTCGATACGGCTACACCTTC.

The V gene is TRBV5-3, the J gene TRBJ2-7; 8 bases agree with TRBD2. TRBV5-3 is known as an ORF, though its function is uncertain. The CDR3 sequence is 16 residues long. J gave up 3 bases and V 4 bases, and 12 bases lay outside the gene matches. In DNA, the CDR3 is TGTGCCAGAAGCCGACACGGGGGGGACGGAGACTACGAGCAGTACTTC. Encoded protein: CARSRHGGDGDYEQYF.

The chain combines TRBV6-5 with TRBJ1-2; TRBD1 aligns across 8 bases. V dropped 5 bases and J dropped 5; count of bases not matched to a gene: 7. Germline assignment: CDR1 MNHEY and CDR2 SVGAGI. The CDR3 covers 14 residues. DNA for the CDR3: TGTGCCAGCAGTAACCCCGGGACAGGTTATGGCTACACCTTC. Amino acid sequence: CASSNPGTGYGYTF.

The chain combines TRBV19 with TRBJ2-7; TRBD1 matches at 12 bases. This CDR3 contains 14 residues. Per the germline V gene, CDR1 is LNHDA and CDR2 is SQIVND (reference sequence). The J segment lost 6 bases and the V segment lost 9 bases, leaving 9 bases of the junction unmatched. The chain's CDR3 is CASWQGQGAAEQYF. CDR3 DNA: TGTGCCAGCTGGCAGGGACAGGGGGCGGCCGAGCAGTACTTC.

The chain joins TRBV6-1 to TRBJ1-2; the D is unclear. Germline V lookup: CDR1 MNHNS, CDR2 SASEGT. The V end lost 2 bases, the J end lost 4 bases, and 11 bases lay between the germline ends. The CDR3 sequence is 14 residues long. The CDR3: CASSEPHSGYGYTF. The CDR3, as DNA: TGTGCCAGCAGTGAACCCCACAGCGGCTATGGCTACACCTTC.

This rearrangement joins TRBV7-8 to TRBJ2-7, with a weak D call TRBD1 (5 bases). Looked up from germline, CDR1 is SGHVS and CDR2 is FQNEAQ. Trimming left V 2 bases short and J 7 bases short, with 12 bases between. The CDR3 consists of 13 residues. CDR3 residues: CASSLQGFGEQYF. The CDR3 bases are TGTGCCAGCAGCTTACAGGGTTTCGGGGAGCAGTACTTC.

V usage is TRBV11-1 and J usage is TRBJ2-1; no definite D call. CDR3 length: 15 residues. Germline V gene sequence: CDR1 SGHAT, CDR2 FQDESV (reference sequence). The germline V and J ends were trimmed by 5 bases and 7 bases, with 18 bases remaining between them. The CDR3 reads CASSPLMSPLNEQFF. The CDR3 nucleotides are TGTGCCAGCAGCCCCCTGATGAGCCCTTTGAATGAGCAGTTCTTC.

This clone was recorded once. V is TRBV19 and J is TRBJ1-1; D is uncertain. This CDR3 spans 14 amino acids. CDR1 LNHDA and CDR2 SQIVND come from the germline V gene (reference sequence). The V and J ends lost 3 bases and 1 base respectively, with 9 bases between them. This CDR3 is CASSISTTNTEAFF. CDR3 DNA sequence: TGTGCCAGTAGTATCAGTACAACGAACACTGAAGCTTTCTTT.

This clone was found once. The chain employs TRBV19 and TRBJ1-2, with TRBD1 matching over 9 bases. The junction had 9 bases not matched to a gene; V was cut back by 5 bases and J by 8 bases. Germline-derived CDR1 and CDR2 are LNHDA and SQIVND (reference sequence). The CDR3 length is 14 residues. CDR3 amino acids: CASSPGTGQKGYTF. The CDR3 coding sequence is TGTGCCAGTAGTCCCGGGACAGGGCAGAAGGGCTACACCTTC.

A few counts support this clone. The chain combines TRBV5-4 with TRBJ2-3, with 12 positions matching TRBD1. V shed 0 bases, J shed 2 bases, and the junction held 1 base outside the gene matches. The CDR3 covers 16 residues. Germline CDR1 SGHNT, CDR2 YYREEE (reference sequence). CDR3 DNA sequence: TGTGCCAGCAGCTTGGGGGGACAGGGGGCCACAGATACGCAGTATTTT. It translates to CASSLGGQGATDTQYF.

This clone occurred once. CDR3 nucleotide sequence: TGTGCCACCAGCAGACTAGCGATTGAGCAGTTCTTC. Protein sequence: CATSRLAIEQFF. The chain carries TRBV15 and TRBJ2-1, with D possibly being TRBD2 (6 bases). Trimming stripped 2 bases from V and 9 bases from J, with 8 bases between. From germline, CDR1 is LNHNV and CDR2 YYDKDF (reference sequence). The CDR3 runs 12 residues.

The genes are TRBV4-1 and TRBJ2-7, with D uncertain. The ends were cut back, 0 bases at V and 0 bases at J, with 9 bases in the middle. This CDR3 region has 15 residues. The germline V gene has CDR1 MGHRA and CDR2 YSYEKL. The CDR3, as DNA: TGCGCCAGCAGCCAAGACTCTAGGAGCTCCTACGAGCAGTACTTC. Its protein is CASSQDSRSSYEQYF.

The chain combines TRBV4-3 with TRBJ2-1, with 13 nucleotides matching TRBD2. The CDR3 runs 18 residues. The V gene's germline CDR1 is LGHNA and CDR2 YSLEER. The trim removed 4 bases at V and 1 base at J, leaving 7 bases unmatched. CDR3 sequence: CASSLRTSGRGSYNEQFF. The CDR3 bases are TGCGCCAGCAGCCTCCGGACTAGCGGGAGAGGGTCCTACAATGAGCAGTTCTTC.

The chain couples TRBV4-3 to TRBJ1-2, with 10 nucleotides matching TRBD1. The CDR3 sequence is 16 residues long. Trimming at V came to 4 bases and at J to 4 bases, leaving 9 bases not matched to a gene. Looked up from germline, CDR1 is LGHNA and CDR2 is YSLEER. This chain's CDR3 is CASSPQPGTGAYGYTF. CDR3 coding DNA: TGCGCCAGCAGCCCCCAGCCGGGGACAGGGGCCTATGGCTACACCTTC.